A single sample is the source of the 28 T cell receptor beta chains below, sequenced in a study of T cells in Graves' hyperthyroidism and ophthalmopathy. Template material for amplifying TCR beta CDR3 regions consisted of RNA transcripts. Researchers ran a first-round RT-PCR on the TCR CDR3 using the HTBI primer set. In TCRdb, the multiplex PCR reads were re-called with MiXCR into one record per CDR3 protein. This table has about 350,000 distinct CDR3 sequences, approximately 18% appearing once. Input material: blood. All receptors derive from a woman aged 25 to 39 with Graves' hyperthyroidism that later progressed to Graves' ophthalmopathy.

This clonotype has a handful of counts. The CDR3 nucleotides read TGCAGTGCTAGGGGACAGGGGGAAGGCTACACCTTC. It translates to CSARGQGEGYTF. The rearrangement joins TRBV20-1 to TRBJ1-2; 11 bases are shared with TRBD1. V was clipped by 3 bases and J by 8 bases; unmatched bases: 2. CDR3 length: 12 residues. Germline V gene lookup returns CDR1 DFQATT and CDR2 SNEGSKA (reference sequence).

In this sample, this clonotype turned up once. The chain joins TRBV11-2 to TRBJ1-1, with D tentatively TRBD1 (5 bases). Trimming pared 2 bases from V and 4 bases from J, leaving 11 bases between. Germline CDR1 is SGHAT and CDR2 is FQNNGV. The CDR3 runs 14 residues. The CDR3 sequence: CASSLNLGPTEAFF. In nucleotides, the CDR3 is TGTGCCAGCAGCTTAAACCTGGGGCCCACTGAAGCTTTCTTT.

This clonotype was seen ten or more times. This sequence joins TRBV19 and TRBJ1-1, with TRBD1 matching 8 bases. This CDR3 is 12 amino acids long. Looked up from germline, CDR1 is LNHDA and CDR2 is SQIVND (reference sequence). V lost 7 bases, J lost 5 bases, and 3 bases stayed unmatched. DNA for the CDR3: TGTGCCAGTACAGACAGGGGTACTGAAGCTTTCTTT. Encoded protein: CASTDRGTEAFF.

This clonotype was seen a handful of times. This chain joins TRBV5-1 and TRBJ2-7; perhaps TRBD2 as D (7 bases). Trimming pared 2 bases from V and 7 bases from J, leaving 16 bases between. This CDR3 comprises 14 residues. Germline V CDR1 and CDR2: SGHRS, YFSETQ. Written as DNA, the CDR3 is TGCGCCAGCAGCTTAGGGGGTCTAGCGGAGGAGCAGTACTTC. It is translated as CASSLGGLAEEQYF. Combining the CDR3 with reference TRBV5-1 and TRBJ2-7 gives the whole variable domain KAGVTQTPRYLIKTRGQQVTLSCSPISGHRSVSWYQQTPGQGLQFLFEYFSETQRNKGNFPGRFSGRQFSNSRSEMNVSTLELGDSALYLCASSLGGLAEEQYFGPGTRLTVT.

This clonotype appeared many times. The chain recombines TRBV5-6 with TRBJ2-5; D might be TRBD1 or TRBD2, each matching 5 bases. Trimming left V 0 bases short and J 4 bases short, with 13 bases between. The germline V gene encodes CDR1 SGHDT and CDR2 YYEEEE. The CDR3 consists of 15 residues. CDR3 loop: CASSLVPGGTETQYF. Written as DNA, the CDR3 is TGTGCCAGCAGCTTGGTCCCCGGTGGGACAGAGACCCAGTACTTC. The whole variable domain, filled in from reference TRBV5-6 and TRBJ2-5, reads DAGVTQSPTHLIKTRGQQVTLRCSPKSGHDTVSWYQQALGQGPQFIFQYYEEEERQRGNFPDRFSGHQFPNYSSELNVNALLLGDSALYLCASSLVPGGTETQYFGPGTRLLVL.

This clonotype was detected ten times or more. The CDR3 spells CASSLPTGDDTGELFF. CDR3 nucleotide sequence: TGTGCCAGCAGCTTACCAACAGGGGATGACACCGGGGAGCTGTTTTTT. The rearrangement joins TRBV11-2 to TRBJ2-2; TRBD1 matches 7 bases. Germline lookup yields CDR1 SGHAT and CDR2 FQNNGV. The J segment lost 3 bases and the V segment lost 2 bases, leaving 6 bases of the junction unmatched. CDR3 length: 16 residues.

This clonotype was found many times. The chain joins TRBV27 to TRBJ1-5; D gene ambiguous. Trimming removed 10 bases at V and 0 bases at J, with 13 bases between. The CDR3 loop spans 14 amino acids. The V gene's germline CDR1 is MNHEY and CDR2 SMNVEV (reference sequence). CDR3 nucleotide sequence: TGTGCCACCCAGAGGCTACATAGCAATCAGCCCCAGCATTTT. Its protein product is CATQRLHSNQPQHF.

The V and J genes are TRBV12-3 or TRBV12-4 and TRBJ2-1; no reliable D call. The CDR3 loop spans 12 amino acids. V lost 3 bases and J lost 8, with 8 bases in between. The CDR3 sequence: CASSFFVYEQFF. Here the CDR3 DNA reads TGTGCCAGCAGTTTCTTCGTGTATGAGCAGTTCTTC.

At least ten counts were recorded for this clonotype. Here the CDR3 DNA reads TGTGCCAGCAGCCAAGTCGTAAACGGGGGCGGGAGGCCTTTGGAAACCCAGTACTTC. Its translation is CASSQVVNGGGRPLETQYF. The chain couples TRBV3-1 to TRBJ2-5; TRBD2 matches 8 bases. Germline lookup yields CDR1 LGHDT and CDR2 YNNKEL (reference sequence). The J segment lost 8 bases and the V segment lost 1 base, leaving 21 bases of the junction unmatched. The length of the CDR3 is 19 residues.

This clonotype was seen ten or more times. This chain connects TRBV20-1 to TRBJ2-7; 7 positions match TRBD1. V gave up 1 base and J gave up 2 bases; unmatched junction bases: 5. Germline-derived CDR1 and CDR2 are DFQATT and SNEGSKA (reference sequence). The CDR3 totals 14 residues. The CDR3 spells CSARVVTGTYEQYF. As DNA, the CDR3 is TGCAGTGCTAGAGTTGTGACAGGGACCTACGAGCAGTACTTC.

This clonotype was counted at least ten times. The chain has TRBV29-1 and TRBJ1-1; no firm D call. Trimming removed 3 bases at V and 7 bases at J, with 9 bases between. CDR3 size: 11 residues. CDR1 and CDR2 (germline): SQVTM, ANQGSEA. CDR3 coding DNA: TGCAGCGTTGAGGGAGAGCATGAAGCTTTCTTT. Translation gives CSVEGEHEAFF.

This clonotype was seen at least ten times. The CDR3 loop is CASSLDRWRVRKNSPLHF. CDR3 DNA sequence: TGTGCCAGCAGCTTAGATAGATGGAGGGTTCGGAAGAATTCACCCCTCCACTTT. The rearrangement uses TRBV11-2 and TRBJ1-6; no definite D call. From germline, CDR1 is SGHAT and CDR2 FQNNGV. The length of the CDR3 is 18 residues. V lost 0 bases, J lost 7 bases, and 19 bases lay in between. Combining the CDR3 with reference TRBV11-2 and TRBJ1-6 gives the whole variable domain EAGVAQSPRYKIIEKRQSVAFWCNPISGHATLYWYQQILGQGPKLLIQFQNNGVVDDSQLPKDRFSAERLKGVDSTLKIQPAKLEDSAVYLCASSLDRWRVRKNSPLHFGNGTRLTVT.

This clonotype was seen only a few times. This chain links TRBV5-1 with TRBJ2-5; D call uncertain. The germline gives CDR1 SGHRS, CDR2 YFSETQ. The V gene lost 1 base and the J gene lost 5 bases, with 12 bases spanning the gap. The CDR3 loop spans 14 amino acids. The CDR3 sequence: CASSLLVARETQYF. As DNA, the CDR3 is TGCGCCAGCAGCTTGTTGGTCGCGCGGGAGACCCAGTACTTC.

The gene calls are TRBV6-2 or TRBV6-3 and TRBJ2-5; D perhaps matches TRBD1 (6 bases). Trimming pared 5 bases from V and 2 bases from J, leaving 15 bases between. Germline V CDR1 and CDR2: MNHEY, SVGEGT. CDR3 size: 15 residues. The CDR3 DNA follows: TGTGCCAGCAGTGTTTCCGGACAGAAACAAGAGACCCAGTACTTC. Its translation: CASSVSGQKQETQYF.

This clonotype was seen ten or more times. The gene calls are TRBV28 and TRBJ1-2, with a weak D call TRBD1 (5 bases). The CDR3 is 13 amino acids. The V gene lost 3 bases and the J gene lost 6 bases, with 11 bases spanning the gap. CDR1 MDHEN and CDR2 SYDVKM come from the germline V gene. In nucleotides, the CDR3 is TGTGCCAGCAGTTTGGAGGGGATGGATGGCTACACCTTC. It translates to CASSLEGMDGYTF.

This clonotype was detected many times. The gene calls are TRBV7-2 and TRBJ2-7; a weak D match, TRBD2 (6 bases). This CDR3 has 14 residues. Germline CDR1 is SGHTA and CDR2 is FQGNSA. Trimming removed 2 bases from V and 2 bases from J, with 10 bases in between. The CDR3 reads CASSLRGMTYEQYF. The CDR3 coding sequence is TGTGCCAGCAGCTTACGGGGGATGACCTACGAGCAGTACTTC.

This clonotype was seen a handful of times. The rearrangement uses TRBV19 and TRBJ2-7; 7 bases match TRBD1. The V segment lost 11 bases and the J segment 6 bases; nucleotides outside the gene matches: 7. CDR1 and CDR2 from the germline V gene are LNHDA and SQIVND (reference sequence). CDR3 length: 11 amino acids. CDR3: CAVGQSFEQYF. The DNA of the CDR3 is TGTGCCGTGGGACAGTCATTCGAGCAGTACTTC.

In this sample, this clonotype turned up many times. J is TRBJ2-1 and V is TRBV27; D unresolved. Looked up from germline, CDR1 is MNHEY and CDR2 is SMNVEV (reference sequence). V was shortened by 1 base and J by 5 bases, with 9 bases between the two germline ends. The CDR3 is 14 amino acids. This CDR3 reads CASSLLAVNNEQFF. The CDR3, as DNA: TGTGCCAGCAGTTTATTGGCAGTTAACAATGAGCAGTTCTTC.

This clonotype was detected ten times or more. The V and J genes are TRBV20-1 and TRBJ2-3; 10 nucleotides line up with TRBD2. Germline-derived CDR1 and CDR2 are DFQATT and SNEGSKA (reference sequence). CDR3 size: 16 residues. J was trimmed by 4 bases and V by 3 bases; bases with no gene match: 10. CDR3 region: CSARPLTSGAPDTQYF. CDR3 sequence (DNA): TGCAGTGCTAGGCCCCTTACTAGCGGGGCCCCAGATACGCAGTATTTT.

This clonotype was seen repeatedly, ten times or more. CDR3 in amino acids: CASRPRGDPSYNEQFF. The DNA of the CDR3 is TGCGCCAGCAGACCTCGGGGGGACCCGTCCTACAATGAGCAGTTCTTC. The rearrangement links TRBV5-1 to TRBJ2-1; TRBD2 agrees at 7 bases. Germline CDR1 is SGHRS and CDR2 is YFSETQ. The CDR3 extends over 16 amino acids. V was pared by 5 bases and J by 1 base, with 9 bases of the junction left unmatched. The variable domain in full, completed from reference TRBV5-1 and TRBJ2-1, reads KAGVTQTPRYLIKTRGQQVTLSCSPISGHRSVSWYQQTPGQGLQFLFEYFSETQRNKGNFPGRFSGRQFSNSRSEMNVSTLELGDSALYLCASRPRGDPSYNEQFFGPGTRLTVL.

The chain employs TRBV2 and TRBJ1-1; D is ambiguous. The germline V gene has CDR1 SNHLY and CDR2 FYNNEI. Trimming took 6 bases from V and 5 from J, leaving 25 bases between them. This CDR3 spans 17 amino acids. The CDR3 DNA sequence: TGTGCCAGCAGGGAACTGGGTCGCTCGCTCGACACGACTGAAGCTTTCTTT. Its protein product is CASRELGRSLDTTEAFF.

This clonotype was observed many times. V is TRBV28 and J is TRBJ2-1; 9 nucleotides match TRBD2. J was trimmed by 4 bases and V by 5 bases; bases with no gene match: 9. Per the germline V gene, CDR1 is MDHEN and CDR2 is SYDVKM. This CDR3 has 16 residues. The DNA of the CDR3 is TGTGCCAGCAGTCGAGCTAGCGGGGTGAGATACAATGAGCAGTTCTTC. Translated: CASSRASGVRYNEQFF.

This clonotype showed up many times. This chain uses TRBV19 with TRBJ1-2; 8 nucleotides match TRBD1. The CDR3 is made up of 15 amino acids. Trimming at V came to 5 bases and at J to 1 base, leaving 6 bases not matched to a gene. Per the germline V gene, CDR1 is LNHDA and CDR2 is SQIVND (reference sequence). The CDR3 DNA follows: TGTGCCAGTAGTCTTCACAGGGGGAGTAACTATGGCTACACCTTC. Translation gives CASSLHRGSNYGYTF.

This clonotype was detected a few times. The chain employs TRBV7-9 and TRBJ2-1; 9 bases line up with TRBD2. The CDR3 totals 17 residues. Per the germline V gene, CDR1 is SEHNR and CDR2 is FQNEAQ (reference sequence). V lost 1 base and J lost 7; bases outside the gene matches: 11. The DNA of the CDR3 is TGTGCCAGCAGCTTAGTTTCTATAGCGGGGGTTCGAAATGAGCAGTTCTTC. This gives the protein CASSLVSIAGVRNEQFF.

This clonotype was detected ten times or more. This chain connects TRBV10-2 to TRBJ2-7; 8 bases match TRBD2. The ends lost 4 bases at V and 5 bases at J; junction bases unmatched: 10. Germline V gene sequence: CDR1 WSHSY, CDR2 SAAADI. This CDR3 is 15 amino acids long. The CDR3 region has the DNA TGCGCCAGCAGTGGAATGGCGGGAGGAGGTGACGAGCAGTACTTC. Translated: CASSGMAGGGDEQYF.

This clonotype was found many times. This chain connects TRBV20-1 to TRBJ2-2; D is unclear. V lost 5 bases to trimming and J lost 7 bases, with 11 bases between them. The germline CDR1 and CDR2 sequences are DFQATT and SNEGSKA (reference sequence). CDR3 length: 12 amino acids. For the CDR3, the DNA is TGCAGTGCTCGTACATTGAACGGGGAGCTGTTTTTT. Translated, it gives CSARTLNGELFF.

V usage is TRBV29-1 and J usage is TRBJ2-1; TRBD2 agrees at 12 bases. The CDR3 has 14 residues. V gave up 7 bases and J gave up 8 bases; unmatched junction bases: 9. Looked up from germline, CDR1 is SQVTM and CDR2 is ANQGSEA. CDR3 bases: TGCAGCGCGACGACTAGCGGGAGTGCTGATGAGCAGTTCTTC. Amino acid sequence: CSATTSGSADEQFF.

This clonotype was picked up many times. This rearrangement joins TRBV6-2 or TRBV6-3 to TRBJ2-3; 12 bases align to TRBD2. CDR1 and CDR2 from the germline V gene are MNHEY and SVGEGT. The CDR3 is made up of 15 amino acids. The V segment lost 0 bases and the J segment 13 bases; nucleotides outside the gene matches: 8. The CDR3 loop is CASSYSLTSGGAKYF. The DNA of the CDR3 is TGTGCCAGCAGTTACTCCTTGACTAGCGGGGGAGCTAAGTATTTT.